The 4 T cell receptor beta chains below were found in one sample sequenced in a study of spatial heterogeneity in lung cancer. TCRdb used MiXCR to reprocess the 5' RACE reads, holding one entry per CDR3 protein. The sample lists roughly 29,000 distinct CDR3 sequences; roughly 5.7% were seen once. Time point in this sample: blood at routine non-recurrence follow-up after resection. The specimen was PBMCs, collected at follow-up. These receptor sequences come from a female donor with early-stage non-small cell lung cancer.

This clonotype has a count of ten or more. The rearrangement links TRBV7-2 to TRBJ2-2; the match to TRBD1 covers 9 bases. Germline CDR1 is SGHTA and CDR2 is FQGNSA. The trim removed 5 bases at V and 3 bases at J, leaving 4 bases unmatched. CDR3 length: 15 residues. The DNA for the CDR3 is TGTGCCAGCAGCAGGGACAGGGTGGACACCGGGGAGCTGTTTTTT. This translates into CASSRDRVDTGELFF.

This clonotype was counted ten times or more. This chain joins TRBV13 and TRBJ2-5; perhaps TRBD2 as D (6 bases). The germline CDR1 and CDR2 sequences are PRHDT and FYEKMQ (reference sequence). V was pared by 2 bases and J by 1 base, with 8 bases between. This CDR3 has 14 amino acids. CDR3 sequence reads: CASSLSGFQETQYF. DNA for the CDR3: TGTGCCAGCAGCTTAAGCGGGTTCCAAGAGACCCAGTACTTC.

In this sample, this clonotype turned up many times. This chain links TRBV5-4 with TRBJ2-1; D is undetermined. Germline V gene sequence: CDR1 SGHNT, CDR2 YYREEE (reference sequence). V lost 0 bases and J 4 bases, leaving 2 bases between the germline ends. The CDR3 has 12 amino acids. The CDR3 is CASSLDYNEQFF. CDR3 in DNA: TGTGCCAGCAGCTTGGATTACAATGAGCAGTTCTTC. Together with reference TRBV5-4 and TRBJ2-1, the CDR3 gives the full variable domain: ETGVTQSPTHLIKTRGQQVTLRCSSQSGHNTVSWYQQALGQGPQFIFQYYREEENGRGNFPPRFSGLQFPNYSSELNVNALELDDSALYLCASSLDYNEQFFGPGTRLTVL.

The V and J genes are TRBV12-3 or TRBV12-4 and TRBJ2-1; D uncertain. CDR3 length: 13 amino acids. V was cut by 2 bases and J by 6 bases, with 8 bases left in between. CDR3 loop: CASSLKTFNEQFF. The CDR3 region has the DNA TGTGCCAGCAGTTTAAAAACGTTCAATGAGCAGTTCTTC.